The 10 T cell receptor beta chains below all came from one sample that was sequenced in a study of naive and memory T cell subsets. The SP2 primer and nested alpha and beta constant region primers amplified ligated cDNA in four rounds. TCRdb reprocessed the UMI-ligation and nested PCR reads with MiXCR, giving one entry per CDR3 protein. The repertoire holds about 26,000 distinct CDR3 sequences, roughly 5.2% seen once, with 7.4% in the top ten. TCR cDNA received a 3' ligated oligonucleotide that carried a UMI. The specimen sequenced was blood. The source is an adult in good health.

As for this clonotype: A read error is possible here, since a much larger clone lies one base away. The CDR3 loop reads CSAVGRGGISYNEQFF. The DNA for the CDR3 is TGCAGTGCAGTAGGTCGCGGAGGGATCTCCTACAATGAGCAGTTCTTC. The chain couples TRBV20-1 to TRBJ2-1, with a possible D match to TRBD2 (6 bases). Germline CDR1 DFQATT, CDR2 SNEGSKA (reference sequence). V was trimmed by 6 bases and J by 0 bases, leaving 18 bases between them. CDR3 size: 16 residues.

About this clonotype: A read error may be the cause here, since a much bigger clone is one base away. As DNA, the CDR3 is TGTGCCAGCAGCTCCGAGCGCGGGACCTCTGGGGCCAGCGTCCTGACTTTC. As protein: CASSSERGTSGASVLTF. The chain is built from TRBV5-4 and TRBJ2-6, with D perhaps matching TRBD2 (6 bases). The CDR3 runs to 17 residues. Germline V gene lookup returns CDR1 SGHNT and CDR2 YYREEE (reference sequence).

This clonotype was seen ten or more times. The chain combines TRBV6-5 with TRBJ1-2; D gene uncertain. V was trimmed by 8 bases and J by 2 bases, leaving 18 bases between them. The CDR3 has 15 amino acids. The germline V gene has CDR1 MNHEY and CDR2 SVGAGI. This CDR3 is CASLRRVDGNYGYTF. The CDR3 nucleotides are TGTGCCAGCTTACGTAGGGTAGACGGCAACTATGGCTACACCTTC.

This clonotype was picked up a small number of times. The CDR3: CASSAQGYGYTF. The CDR3 DNA sequence: TGTGCCAGCAGTGCACAGGGTTATGGCTACACCTTC. V gene TRBV7-2 combines with J gene TRBJ1-2; tentatively, D is TRBD1 (6 bases). This CDR3 has 12 amino acids. The germline V gene has CDR1 SGHTA and CDR2 FQGNSA. V dropped 6 bases and J dropped 5 bases, with 10 bases sitting between them. The entire variable domain, with the rest obtained from reference TRBV7-2 and TRBJ1-2, is as follows: GAGVSQSPSNKVTEKGKDVELRCDPISGHTALYWYRQSLGQGLEFLIYFQGNSAPDKSGLPSDRFSAERTGGSVSTLTIQRTQQEDSAVYLCASSAQGYGYTFGSGTRLTVV.

This clonotype was found many times. This chain joins TRBV20-1 and TRBJ2-1; 11 bases are shared with TRBD2. Germline lookup yields CDR1 DFQATT and CDR2 SNEGSKA (reference sequence). With V trimmed by 3 bases and J by 6 bases, 13 bases remained unmatched. The length of the CDR3 is 17 residues. DNA of the CDR3: TGCAGTGCTAGCCGCTTTGCTTTTAGCGGGAGGGCCAATGAGCAGTTCTTC. It codes for CSASRFAFSGRANEQFF.

This clonotype was recorded a few times. The V call is TRBV19, the J call TRBJ1-2; 7 nucleotides agree with TRBD1. The CDR3 covers 15 residues. V trimming: 7 bases; J trimming: 4 bases; junction bases outside the gene matches: 12. CDR1 is LNHDA, CDR2 SQIVND, per germline (reference sequence). The CDR3 nucleotides are TGTGCCAGTAAGAGGATGGGACAGTCTGTCTATGGCTACACCTTC. This encodes CASKRMGQSVYGYTF.

This clonotype was seen many times. The chain uses TRBV20-1 and TRBJ2-1; TRBD2 matches 10 bases. CDR1 DFQATT and CDR2 SNEGSKA come from the germline V gene (reference sequence). The CDR3 has 15 residues. With V trimmed by 5 bases and J by 7 bases, 11 bases remained unmatched. CDR3 loop: CSAYNSGREVNEQFF. CDR3 in DNA: TGCAGTGCTTACAACAGCGGGAGGGAAGTAAATGAGCAGTTCTTC.

This clonotype was counted ten times or more. The CDR3 DNA sequence: TGCGCCAGCAGCTTGGGGACCGGCTACGAGCAGTACTTC. It is translated as CASSLGTGYEQYF. The V and J genes are TRBV5-1 and TRBJ2-7; D unclear. V dropped 0 bases and J dropped 3 bases, with 7 bases sitting between them. Looked up from germline, CDR1 is SGHRS and CDR2 is YFSETQ. The CDR3 runs 13 residues. Variable domain in full (rest from reference TRBV5-1 and TRBJ2-7): KAGVTQTPRYLIKTRGQQVTLSCSPISGHRSVSWYQQTPGQGLQFLFEYFSETQRNKGNFPGRFSGRQFSNSRSEMNVSTLELGDSALYLCASSLGTGYEQYFGPGTRLTVT.

The table lists this clonotype with many counts. The chain has TRBV7-3 and TRBJ2-2; D might be TRBD1 or TRBD2, each matching 5 bases. This CDR3 comprises 18 residues. The V end was cut by 5 bases, the J end by 7 bases, with 26 bases between. Germline V lookup: CDR1 SGHTA, CDR2 FQGTGA. The CDR3 sequence is CASSRSLRGPQDGGELFF. The CDR3 region has the DNA TGTGCCAGCAGCCGCTCCCTACGGGGACCCCAGGATGGCGGGGAGCTGTTTTTT.

J is TRBJ1-5 and V is TRBV5-6; D not resolved. The CDR3 is 16 residues long. Germline-derived CDR1 and CDR2 are SGHDT and YYEEEE. Trimming removed 2 bases from V and 3 bases from J, with 15 bases in between. CDR3 loop: CASSLNPLNDNQPQHF. The CDR3 nucleotides read TGTGCCAGCAGCTTAAACCCCTTGAACGACAATCAGCCCCAGCATTTT.